Below, one T cell receptor (beta chain) is given with its context. This sample was taken from a study of blood T cell repertoires in COVID-19. The wider study: T cells, B-cell-depleted T cells, or PBMCs provided the cDNA or gDNA that served as material.

Per the authors' pipeline: Using reference gene primer amplification, nucleated cell counts were estimated. Here immunoSEQ multiplex PCR was the method, and the copy in TCRdb shows in-frame clones only, minus some. That table gives V, J and clone size, and the DNA gave D and trimming. The sample comprises about 120,000 clones, under 90% of which are singletons, and about 4.2% rests with the top ten. CDR1 SGHRS and CDR2 YFSETQ come from the germline V gene. V lost 5 bases to trimming and J lost 9 bases; unmatched junction nucleotides: 10. The CDR3 is 13 amino acids. The receptor's source is a woman in her 70s with acute or convalescent COVID-19. The chain has TRBV5-1 and TRBJ1-2; 7 bases line up with TRBD1. Material: peripheral blood. In nucleotides, the CDR3 is TGCGCCAGCAGTTCGGGAGGGGGCAGGAGCTACACCTTC. This sequence encodes CASSSGGGRSYTF.